This T cell receptor beta chain was sequenced during a study of T cells after yellow fever vaccination. By 5'RACE template switching, TCR cDNA was produced, with a universal primer site and UMIs added in the process. TCRdb reanalysed the 5' RACE reads using MiXCR and keeps one entry per CDR3 protein. The profile covers 620,000 or so distinct CDR3 sequences, with 10% to 15% appearing a single time and more than 12% taken by the ten largest. This clonotype has a count of ten or more. At one end, the junction sequence differs from germline, possibly due to a read error. The specimen was PBMCs, collected on the day of the yellow fever booster vaccination. This TCR was sampled from a man younger than 45 who received the YFV17D yellow fever vaccine.

CDR3 in DNA: TGTGCCAGCAGCTTAGACTACACCACATATACGCAGTATTTT. Encoded protein: CASSLDYTTYTQYF. This sequence joins TRBV7-9 and TRBJ2-3; no reliable D call. Germline assignment: CDR1 SEHNR and CDR2 FQNEAQ (reference sequence). The CDR3 spans 14 residues.